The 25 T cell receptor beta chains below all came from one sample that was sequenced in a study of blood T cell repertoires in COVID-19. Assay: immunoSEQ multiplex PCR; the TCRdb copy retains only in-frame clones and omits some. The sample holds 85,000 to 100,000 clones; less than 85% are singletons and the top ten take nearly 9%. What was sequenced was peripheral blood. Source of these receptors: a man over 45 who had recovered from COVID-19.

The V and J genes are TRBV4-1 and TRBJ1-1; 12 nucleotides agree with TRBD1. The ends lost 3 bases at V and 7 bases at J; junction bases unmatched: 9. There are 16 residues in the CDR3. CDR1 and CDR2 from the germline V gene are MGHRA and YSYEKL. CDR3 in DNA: TGCGCCAGCAGCCACATACCGGGACAGGGGGCGAGTGAAGCTTTCTTT. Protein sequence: CASSHIPGQGASEAFF.

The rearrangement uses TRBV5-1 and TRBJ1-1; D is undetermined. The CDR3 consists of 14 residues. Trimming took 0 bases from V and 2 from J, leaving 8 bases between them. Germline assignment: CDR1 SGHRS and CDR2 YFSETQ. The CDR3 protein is CASSLDGGNTEAFF. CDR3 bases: TGCGCCAGCAGCTTGGACGGCGGCAACACTGAAGCTTTCTTT.

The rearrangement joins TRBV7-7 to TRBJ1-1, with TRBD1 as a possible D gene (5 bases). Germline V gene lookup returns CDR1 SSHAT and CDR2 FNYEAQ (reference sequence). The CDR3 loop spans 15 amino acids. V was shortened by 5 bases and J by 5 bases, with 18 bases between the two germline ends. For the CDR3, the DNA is TGTGCCAGCAGCCCTCTCGCGGGACTAGGGACTGAAGCTTTCTTT. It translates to CASSPLAGLGTEAFF.

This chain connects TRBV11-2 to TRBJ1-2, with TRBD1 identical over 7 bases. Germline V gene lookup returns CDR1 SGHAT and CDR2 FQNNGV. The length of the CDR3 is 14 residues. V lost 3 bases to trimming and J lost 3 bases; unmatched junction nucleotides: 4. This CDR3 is CASSFPTGHYGYTF. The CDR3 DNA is TGTGCCAGCAGCTTTCCGACAGGGCACTATGGCTACACCTTC.

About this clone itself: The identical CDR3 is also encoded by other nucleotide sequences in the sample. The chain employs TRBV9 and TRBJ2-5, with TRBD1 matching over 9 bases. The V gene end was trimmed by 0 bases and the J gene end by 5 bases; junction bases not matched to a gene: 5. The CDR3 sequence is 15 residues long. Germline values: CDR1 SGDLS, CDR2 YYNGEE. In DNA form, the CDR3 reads TGTGCCAGCAGCGTAGAGGGGACAGGGATTGAGACCCAGTACTTC. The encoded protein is CASSVEGTGIETQYF.

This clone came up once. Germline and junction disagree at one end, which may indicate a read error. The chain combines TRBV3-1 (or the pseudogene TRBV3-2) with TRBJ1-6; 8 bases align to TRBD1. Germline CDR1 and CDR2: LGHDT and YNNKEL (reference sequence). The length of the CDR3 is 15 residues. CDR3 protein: CASSQDRGSGSPLHF. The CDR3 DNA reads TGTGCCAGCAGTCAAGACAGGGGCTCAGGCTCACCCCTCCACTTT.

The CDR3 DNA sequence: TGTGCCAGTAGTTACGGACTAGCCGAAAGCTACGAGCAGTACTTC. This translates into CASSYGLAESYEQYF. The chain links TRBV19 to TRBJ2-7, with 8 bases identical to TRBD2. Germline V CDR1 and CDR2: LNHDA, SQIVND (reference sequence). There are 15 residues in the CDR3. J lost 3 bases, V lost 5 bases, and 9 bases had no gene match.

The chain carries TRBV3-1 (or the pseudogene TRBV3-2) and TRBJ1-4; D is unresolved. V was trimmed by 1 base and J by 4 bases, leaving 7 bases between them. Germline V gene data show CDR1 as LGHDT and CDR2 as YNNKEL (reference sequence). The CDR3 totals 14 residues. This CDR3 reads CASSQAVNNEKLFF. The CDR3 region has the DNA TGTGCCAGCAGCCAAGCAGTTAATAATGAAAAACTGTTTTTT.

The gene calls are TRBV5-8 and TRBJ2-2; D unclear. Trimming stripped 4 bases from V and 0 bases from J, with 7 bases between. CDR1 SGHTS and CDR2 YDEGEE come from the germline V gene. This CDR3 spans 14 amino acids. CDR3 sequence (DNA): TGTGCCAGCAGCGAGCAAGCGAACACCGGGGAGCTGTTTTTT. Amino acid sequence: CASSEQANTGELFF.

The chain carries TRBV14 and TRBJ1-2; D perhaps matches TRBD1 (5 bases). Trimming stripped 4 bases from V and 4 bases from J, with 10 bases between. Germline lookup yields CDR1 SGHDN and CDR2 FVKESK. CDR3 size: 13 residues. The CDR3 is CASSPGLGYGYTF. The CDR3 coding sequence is TGTGCCAGCAGCCCAGGGTTGGGCTATGGCTACACCTTC.

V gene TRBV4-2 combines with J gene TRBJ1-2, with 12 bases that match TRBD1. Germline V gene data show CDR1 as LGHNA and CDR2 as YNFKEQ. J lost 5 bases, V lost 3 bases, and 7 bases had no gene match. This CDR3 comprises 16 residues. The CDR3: CASSQTGQGAWYGYTF. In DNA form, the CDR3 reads TGTGCCAGCAGCCAGACGGGACAGGGGGCTTGGTATGGCTACACCTTC.

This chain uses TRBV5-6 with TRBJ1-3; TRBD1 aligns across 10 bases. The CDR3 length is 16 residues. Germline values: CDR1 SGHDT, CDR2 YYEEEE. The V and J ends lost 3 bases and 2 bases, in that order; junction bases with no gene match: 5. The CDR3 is CASSYRGTGAGNTIYF. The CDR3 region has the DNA TGTGCCAGCAGCTATCGAGGGACAGGGGCTGGAAACACCATATATTTT.

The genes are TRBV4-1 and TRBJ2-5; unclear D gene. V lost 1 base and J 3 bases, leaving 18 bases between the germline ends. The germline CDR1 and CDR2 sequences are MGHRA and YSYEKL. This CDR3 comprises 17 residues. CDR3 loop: CASSQGTMYMQKETQYF. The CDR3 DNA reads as TGCGCCAGCAGCCAAGGAACGATGTACATGCAAAAAGAGACCCAGTACTTC.

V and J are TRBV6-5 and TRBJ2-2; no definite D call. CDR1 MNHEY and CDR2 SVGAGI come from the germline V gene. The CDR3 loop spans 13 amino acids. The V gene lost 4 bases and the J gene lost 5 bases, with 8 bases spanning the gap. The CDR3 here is CASSSPGTGELFF. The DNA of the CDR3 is TGTGCCAGCAGTTCCCCCGGGACCGGGGAGCTGTTTTTT.

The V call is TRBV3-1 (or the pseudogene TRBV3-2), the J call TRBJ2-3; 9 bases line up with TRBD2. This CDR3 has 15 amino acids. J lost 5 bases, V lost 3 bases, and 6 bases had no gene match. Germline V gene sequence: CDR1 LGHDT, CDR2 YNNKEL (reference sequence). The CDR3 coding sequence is TGTGCCAGCAGCCAGCTAGCGGGATGCGAAGATACGCAGTATTTT. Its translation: CASSQLAGCEDTQYF.

CDR3 amino acids: CASSPETGSSYEQYF. The CDR3 nucleotides are TGTGCCAGCAGTCCAGAGACAGGGAGTTCCTACGAGCAGTACTTC. The chain uses TRBV27 and TRBJ2-7; 7 nucleotides align to TRBD1. V was clipped by 5 bases and J by 1 base; unmatched bases: 8. This CDR3 region has 15 residues. From germline, CDR1 is MNHEY and CDR2 SMNVEV (reference sequence).

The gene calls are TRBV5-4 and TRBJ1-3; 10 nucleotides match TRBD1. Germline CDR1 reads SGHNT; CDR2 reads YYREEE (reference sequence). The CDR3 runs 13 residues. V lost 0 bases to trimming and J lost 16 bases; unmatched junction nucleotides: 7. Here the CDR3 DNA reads TGTGCCAGCAGCTTGGGACAGGGGGCGCCTAAGTATTTT. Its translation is CASSLGQGAPKYF.

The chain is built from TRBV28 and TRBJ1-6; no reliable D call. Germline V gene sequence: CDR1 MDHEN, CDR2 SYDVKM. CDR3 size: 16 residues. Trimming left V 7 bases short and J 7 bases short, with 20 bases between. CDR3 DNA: TGTGCCAGCACCCCCTCGTGGCAACGAAGAAATTCACCCCTCCACTTT. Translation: CASTPSWQRRNSPLHF.

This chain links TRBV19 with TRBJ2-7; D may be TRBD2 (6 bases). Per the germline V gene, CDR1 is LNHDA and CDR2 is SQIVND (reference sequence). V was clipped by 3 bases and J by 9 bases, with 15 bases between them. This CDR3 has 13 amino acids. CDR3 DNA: TGTGCCAGTAGTATGGGCCGGGCCGGGGGGCAGTACTTC. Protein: CASSMGRAGGQYF. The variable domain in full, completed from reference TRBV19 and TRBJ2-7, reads DGGITQSPKYLFRKEGQNVTLSCEQNLNHDAMYWYRQDPGQGLRLIYYSQIVNDFQKGDIAEGYSVSREKKESFPLTVTSAQKNPTAFYLCASSMGRAGGQYFGPGTRLTVT.

The CDR3 spells CASSQDATAFSGELFF. The DNA for the CDR3 is TGTGCCAGCAGCCAAGACGCAACAGCATTTTCCGGGGAGCTGTTTTTT. The chain carries TRBV4-2 and TRBJ2-2; D is unclear. V lost 0 bases and J lost 6, with 14 bases in between. The CDR3 covers 16 residues. Germline V gives CDR1 LGHNA, CDR2 YNFKEQ.

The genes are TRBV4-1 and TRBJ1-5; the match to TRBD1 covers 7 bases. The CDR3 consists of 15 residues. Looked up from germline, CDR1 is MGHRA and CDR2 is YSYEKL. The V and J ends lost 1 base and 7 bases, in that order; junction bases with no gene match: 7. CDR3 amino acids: CASSQGTGARQPQHF. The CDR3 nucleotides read TGCGCCAGCAGCCAAGGTACAGGGGCTCGGCAGCCCCAGCATTTT.

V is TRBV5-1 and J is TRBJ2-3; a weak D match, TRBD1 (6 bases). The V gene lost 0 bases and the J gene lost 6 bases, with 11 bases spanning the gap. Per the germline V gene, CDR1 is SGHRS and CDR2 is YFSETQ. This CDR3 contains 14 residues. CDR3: CASSLGGPKDTQYF. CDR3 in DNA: TGCGCCAGCAGCTTGGGGGGGCCTAAGGATACGCAGTATTTT.

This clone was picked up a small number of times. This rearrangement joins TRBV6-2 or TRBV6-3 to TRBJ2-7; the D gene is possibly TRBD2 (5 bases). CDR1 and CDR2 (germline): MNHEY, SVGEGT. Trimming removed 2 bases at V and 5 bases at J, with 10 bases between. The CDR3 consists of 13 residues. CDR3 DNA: TGTGCCAGCAGTTACCTCGGGATTCACGAGCAGTACTTC. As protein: CASSYLGIHEQYF.

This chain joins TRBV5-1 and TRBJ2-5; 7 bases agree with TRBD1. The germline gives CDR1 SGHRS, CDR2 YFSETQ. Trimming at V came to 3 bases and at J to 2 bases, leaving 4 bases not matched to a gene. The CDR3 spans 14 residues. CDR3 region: CASSWGQSQETQYF. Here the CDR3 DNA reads TGCGCCAGCAGCTGGGGACAGTCTCAAGAGACCCAGTACTTC.

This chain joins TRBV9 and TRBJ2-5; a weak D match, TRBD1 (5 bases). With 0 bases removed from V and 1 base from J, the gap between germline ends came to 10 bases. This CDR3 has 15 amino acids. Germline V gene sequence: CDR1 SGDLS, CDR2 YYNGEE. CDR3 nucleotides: TGTGCCAGCAGCGTAGCAGGGTATTTCCAAGAGACCCAGTACTTC. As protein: CASSVAGYFQETQYF.